This T cell receptor beta chain was documented in a study of molecular identifiers for immune sequencing clone quantification. In its sample, this clonotype was seen once. Since a much larger clone is just one base distant, this may be a read error. Using its own MiXCR run on the PCR reads, TCRdb lists one record per CDR3 protein. Of around 480,000 distinct CDR3 sequences listed, about 26% were seen once; the top ten hold 0.76%. This CDR3 contains 19 residues. The receptor was isolated from a human donor in good health. Some libraries in this study had Jurkat cell RNA spiked in. V usage is TRBV23-1 and J usage is TRBJ2-3, with 10 bases matching TRBD2. TRBV23-1 is flagged as an ORF with uncertain function. Sequencing input: naive CD8+ T cells from blood, with Jurkat cell RNA spiked in. Subset denoted: FACS-sorted CD8+CD4-CCR7+CD45RA+ naive T cells. Written as DNA, the CDR3 is TGCACCAGCAGTCAACCCCACAATCTAGCGGGAGTTCGGGAAGATACGCAGTATTTT. It encodes CTSSQPHNLAGVREDTQYF.